This TCR beta chain was identified during a study of T cells after yellow fever vaccination. TCRdb redid the calling of the 5' RACE reads with MiXCR, one entry per CDR3 protein. This sample has 300,000 to 450,000 distinct CDR3 sequences, with 6.2% found just once. Germline CDR1 and CDR2: GTSNPN and SVGIG (reference sequence). Losses at the gene ends were 2 bases for V and 4 bases for J; bases not matched to a gene: 4. The CDR3 length is 13 residues. Study conclusions and caveats: Reappearance after the booster was seen for most primary-vaccination clones, at around 95% CD4 and 70% to 90% CD8. A small share of clonotypes appeared in both CD4 and CD8 compartments.

This clonotype has more than one count but fewer than ten. What it binds is not known. The TCR sequence derives from a man aged 30 to 39 who received the YFV17D yellow fever vaccine. The sample in question was PBMCs, obtained 5 days after the yellow fever booster vaccination. The rearrangement joins TRBV30 to TRBJ1-2, with 7 positions matching TRBD1. The CDR3 region has the DNA TGTGCCTGGAGTCAGGGACAGTTCTATGGCTACACCTTC. Its translation is CAWSQGQFYGYTF.